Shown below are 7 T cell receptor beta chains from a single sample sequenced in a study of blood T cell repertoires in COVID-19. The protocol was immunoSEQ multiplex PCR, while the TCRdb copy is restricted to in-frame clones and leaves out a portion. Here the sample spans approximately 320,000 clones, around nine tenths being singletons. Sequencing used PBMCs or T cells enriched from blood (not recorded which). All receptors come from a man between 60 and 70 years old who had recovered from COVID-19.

The CDR3 DNA reads as TGCGCCAGCAGCTTGGCAGATAACTATGGCTACACCTTC. Translating gives CASSLADNYGYTF. V is TRBV5-1 and J is TRBJ1-2, with no clear D. V lost 0 bases and J lost 1, with 4 bases in between. The germline CDR1 and CDR2 sequences are SGHRS and YFSETQ. The CDR3 has 13 residues.

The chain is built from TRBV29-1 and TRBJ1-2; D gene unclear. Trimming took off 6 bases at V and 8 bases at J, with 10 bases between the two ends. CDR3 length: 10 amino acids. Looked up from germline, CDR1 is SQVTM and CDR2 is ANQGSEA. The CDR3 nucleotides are TGCAGCGTCGACTCGGAGGGCTACACCTTC. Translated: CSVDSEGYTF.

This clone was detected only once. CDR3 DNA: TGTGCCAGCAGCGTTACTAGCGGCTACGAGCAGTACTTC. Amino acid sequence: CASSVTSGYEQYF. The chain is built from TRBV6-5 and TRBJ2-7, with TRBD2 identical over 8 bases. This CDR3 contains 13 residues. Per the germline V gene, CDR1 is MNHEY and CDR2 is SVGAGI. With V trimmed by 6 bases and J by 3 bases, 4 bases remained unmatched.

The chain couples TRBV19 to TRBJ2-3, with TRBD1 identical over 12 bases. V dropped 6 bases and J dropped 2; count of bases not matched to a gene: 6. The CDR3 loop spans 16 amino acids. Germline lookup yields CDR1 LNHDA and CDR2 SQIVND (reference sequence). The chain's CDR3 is CASRIPGQGATDTQYF. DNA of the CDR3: TGTGCCAGTAGGATACCGGGACAGGGGGCCACAGATACGCAGTATTTT.

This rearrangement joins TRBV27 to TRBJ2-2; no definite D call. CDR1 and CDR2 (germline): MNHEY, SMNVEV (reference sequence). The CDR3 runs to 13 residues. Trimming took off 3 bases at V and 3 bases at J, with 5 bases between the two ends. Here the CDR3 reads CASSFEYTGELFF. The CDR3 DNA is TGTGCCAGCAGTTTCGAGTACACCGGGGAGCTGTTTTTT.

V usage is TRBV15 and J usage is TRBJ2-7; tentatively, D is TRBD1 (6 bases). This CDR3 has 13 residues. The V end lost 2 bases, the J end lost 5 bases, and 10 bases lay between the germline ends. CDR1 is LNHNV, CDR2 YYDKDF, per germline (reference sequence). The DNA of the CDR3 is TGTGCCACCAGCAGAAACAGGGCGGACGAGCAGTACTTC. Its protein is CATSRNRADEQYF.

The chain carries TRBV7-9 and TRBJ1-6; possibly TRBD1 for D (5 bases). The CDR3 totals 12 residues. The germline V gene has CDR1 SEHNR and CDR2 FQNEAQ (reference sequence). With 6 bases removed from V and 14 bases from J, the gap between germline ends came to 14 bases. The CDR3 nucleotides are TGTGCCAGCAGTACCCTCGGGGGTGCCCTCCACTTT. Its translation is CASSTLGGALHF.